This TCR beta chain is drawn from a study of CD8 T cells in Susac syndrome. General study findings and limits: The study recognized that the number of individuals in its TCR sequencing and HLA analysis was relatively small. In Susac syndrome, the CD4+ T cell repertoires did not show clonal expansion.

From germline, CDR1 is SGHDN and CDR2 FVKESK. V trimming: 1 base; J trimming: 3 bases; junction bases outside the gene matches: 5. This CDR3 region has 15 residues. Random hexamers served to reverse transcribe roughly 0.45 to 1 ug RNA. One entry per CDR3 protein results from TCRdb running MiXCR on the immunoSEQ multiplex PCR reads. The data contain more than 150,000 distinct CDR3 sequences, about 96% of them singletons. Sequencing of TCR beta was performed on blood CD8+ T cells and on blood CD4+ T cells. Negative isolation yielded the CD8+ and CD4+ T cells, while FACS enriched the TEMRA cells. On this clonotype: The antigen is undetermined.

Sequencing used CD4+ T cells from PBMCs. The rearrangement links TRBV14 to TRBJ2-7, with 8 bases that match TRBD1. The sequence came from a human donor with Susac syndrome. The CDR3 nucleotides are TGTGCCAGCAGCCAAGGGACAGGGTATGTCTACGAGCAGTACTTC. Translated, it gives CASSQGTGYVYEQYF.